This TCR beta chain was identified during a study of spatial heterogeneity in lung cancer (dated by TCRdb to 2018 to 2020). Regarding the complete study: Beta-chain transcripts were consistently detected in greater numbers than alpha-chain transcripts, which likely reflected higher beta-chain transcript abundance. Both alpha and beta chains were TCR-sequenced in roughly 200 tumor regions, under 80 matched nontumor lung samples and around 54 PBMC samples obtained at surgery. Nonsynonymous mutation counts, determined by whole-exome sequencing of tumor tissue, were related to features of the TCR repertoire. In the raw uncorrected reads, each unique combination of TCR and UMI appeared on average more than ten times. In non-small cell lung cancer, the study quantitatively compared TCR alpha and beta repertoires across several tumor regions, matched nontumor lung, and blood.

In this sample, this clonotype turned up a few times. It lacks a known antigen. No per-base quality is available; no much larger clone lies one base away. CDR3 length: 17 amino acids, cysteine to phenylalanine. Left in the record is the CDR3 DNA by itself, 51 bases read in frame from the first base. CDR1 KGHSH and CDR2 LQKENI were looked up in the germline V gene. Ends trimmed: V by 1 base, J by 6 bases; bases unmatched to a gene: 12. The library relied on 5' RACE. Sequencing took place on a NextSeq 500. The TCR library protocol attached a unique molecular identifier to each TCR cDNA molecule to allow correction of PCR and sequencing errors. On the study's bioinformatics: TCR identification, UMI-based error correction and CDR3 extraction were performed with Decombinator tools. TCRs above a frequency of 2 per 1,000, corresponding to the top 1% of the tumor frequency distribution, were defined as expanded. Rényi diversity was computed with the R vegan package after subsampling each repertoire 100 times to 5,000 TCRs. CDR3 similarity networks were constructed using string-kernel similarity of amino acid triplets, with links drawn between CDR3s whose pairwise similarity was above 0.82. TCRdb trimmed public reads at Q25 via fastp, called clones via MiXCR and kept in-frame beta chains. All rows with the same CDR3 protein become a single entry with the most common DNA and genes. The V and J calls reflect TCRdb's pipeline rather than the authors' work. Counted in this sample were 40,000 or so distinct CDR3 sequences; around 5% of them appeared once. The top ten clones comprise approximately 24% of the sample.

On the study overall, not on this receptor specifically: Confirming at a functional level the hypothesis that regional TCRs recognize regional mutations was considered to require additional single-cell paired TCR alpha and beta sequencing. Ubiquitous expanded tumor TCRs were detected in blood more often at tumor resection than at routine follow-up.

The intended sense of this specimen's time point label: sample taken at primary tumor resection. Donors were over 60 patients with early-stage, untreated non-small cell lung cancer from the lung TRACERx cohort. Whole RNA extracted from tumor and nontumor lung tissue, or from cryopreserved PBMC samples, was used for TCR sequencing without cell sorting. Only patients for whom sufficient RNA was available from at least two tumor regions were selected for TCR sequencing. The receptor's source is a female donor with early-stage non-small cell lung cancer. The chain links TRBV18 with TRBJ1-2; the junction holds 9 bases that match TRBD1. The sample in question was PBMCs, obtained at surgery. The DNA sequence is TGTGCCAGCTCACCACTCCCGACGGGACAGGGAATGGATGGCTACACCTTC. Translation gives CASSPLPTGQGMDGYTF.